Below, 27 T cell receptor beta chains from the same sample are listed, as sequenced in a study of low-dose radiotherapy and immunotherapy resistance in tumors. Time point indicated: before trial treatment. Primers used for first-strand cDNA, a TRAV- and TRBV-specific set, covered both alpha and beta chains. The authors ran around 18 PCR cycles to amplify TCRs with a constant-region primer and V-primer adapter. Each CDR3 protein gets one entry after TCRdb re-called the reads with MiXCR. This sample carries over 55,000 distinct CDR3 sequences, less than 35% of them seen once, and the ten largest clones take around 10%. Sample: PBMCs, taken before treatment. The receptors were sampled from a female donor with ovarian cancer.

A remark on this clonotype: The junction departs from germline at one end; a sequencing error may be responsible. The CDR3 nucleotides are TGCGCCAGCAGACAGCGGCCGTCGGACCGATTGTACACCGAAGCTTTCTTT. Protein: CASRQRPSDRLYTEAFF. The chain is built from TRBV4-1 and TRBJ1-1; the D is unclear. CDR3 length: 17 residues. CDR1 is MGHRA, CDR2 YSYEKL, per germline.

J is TRBJ2-3 and V is TRBV5-4; D may be TRBD1 or TRBD2 (5 bases each). The germline gives CDR1 SGHNT, CDR2 YYREEE (reference sequence). The CDR3 totals 17 residues. Between the trimmed V and J ends, which lost 4 bases and 2 bases, there was a span of 20 bases. The CDR3 DNA follows: TGTGCCAGCAGCCCAAGTGATATATGGGACGACACAGATACGCAGTATTTT. Translating gives CASSPSDIWDDTDTQYF.

The genes are TRBV7-2 and TRBJ2-1; TRBD2 might be the D (5 bases). CDR1 is SGHTA, CDR2 FQGNSA, per germline. The CDR3 is made up of 15 amino acids. Trimming pared 0 bases from V and 8 bases from J, leaving 14 bases between. In nucleotides, the CDR3 is TGTGCCAGCAGCTTAGCGGGAGTCGGCCGTTATGAGCAGTTCTTC. Protein product: CASSLAGVGRYEQFF. The full variable domain, completed using reference TRBV7-2 and TRBJ2-1, is GAGVSQSPSNKVTEKGKDVELRCDPISGHTALYWYRQSLGQGLEFLIYFQGNSAPDKSGLPSDRFSAERTGGSVSTLTIQRTQQEDSAVYLCASSLAGVGRYEQFFGPGTRLTVL.

This clonotype has ten or more counts. The chain joins TRBV29-1 to TRBJ2-1; the D is unclear. With 6 bases removed from V and 2 bases from J, the gap between germline ends came to 2 bases. CDR3 size: 10 residues. Germline CDR1 is SQVTM and CDR2 is ANQGSEA. DNA of the CDR3: TGCAGCGTGGCCTACAATGAGCAGTTCTTC. Protein product: CSVAYNEQFF.

This clonotype was seen a few times. This sequence joins TRBV5-1 and TRBJ1-1; no definite D call. With 3 bases removed from V and 3 bases from J, the gap between germline ends came to 15 bases. The CDR3 covers 15 residues. Germline CDR1 and CDR2: SGHRS and YFSETQ. CDR3: CASSSQELQYTEAFF. Here the CDR3 DNA reads TGCGCCAGCAGCTCTCAGGAACTACAGTACACTGAAGCTTTCTTT.

Ten or more counts support this clonotype. The chain joins TRBV5-1 to TRBJ1-4; 9 nucleotides agree with TRBD1. V dropped 4 bases and J dropped 4; count of bases not matched to a gene: 5. This CDR3 comprises 15 residues. In germline, CDR1 is SGHRS, CDR2 YFSETQ. CDR3: CASSPDRGINEKLFF. The DNA for the CDR3 is TGCGCCAGCAGCCCAGACAGGGGGATTAATGAAAAACTGTTTTTT.

This clonotype was counted at least ten times. V gene TRBV20-1 combines with J gene TRBJ2-1; TRBD2 matches 12 bases. The length of the CDR3 is 18 residues. V gave up 0 bases and J gave up 1 base; unmatched junction bases: 7. Germline V CDR1 and CDR2: DFQATT, SNEGSKA (reference sequence). The CDR3 reads CSARDLAGGVRSYNEQFF. Here the CDR3 DNA reads TGCAGTGCTAGAGATCTAGCGGGAGGGGTACGTTCCTACAATGAGCAGTTCTTC.

This clonotype was found many times. V is TRBV4-2 and J is TRBJ2-5; tentative D call: TRBD1 (6 bases). V shed 4 bases and J shed 3 bases, with 12 bases lying between them. Germline V gene lookup returns CDR1 LGHNA and CDR2 YNFKEQ. The CDR3 length is 14 residues. The CDR3 reads CASSRETGEETQYF. Written as DNA, the CDR3 is TGTGCCAGCAGCCGCGAGACAGGAGAAGAGACCCAGTACTTC.

This clonotype was counted many times. The chain carries TRBV2 and TRBJ2-5, with D unclear. Germline V gene lookup returns CDR1 SNHLY and CDR2 FYNNEI. The V gene lost 7 bases and the J gene lost 1 base, with 7 bases spanning the gap. CDR3 length: 12 amino acids. In DNA, the CDR3 is TGTGCCAGCAACGAGCCCCAAGAGACCCAGTACTTC. Amino acids: CASNEPQETQYF.

The table lists this clonotype with many counts. V is TRBV3-1 and J is TRBJ2-1; D gene ambiguous. CDR1 LGHDT and CDR2 YNNKEL come from the germline V gene (reference sequence). Trimming shortened V by 3 bases and J by 7 bases, and 10 bases separated the two germline ends. This CDR3 contains 13 residues. CDR3 amino acids: CASSQGGGNEQFF. The CDR3 DNA reads as TGTGCCAGCAGCCAGGGTGGCGGTAATGAGCAGTTCTTC.

The chain recombines TRBV10-3 with TRBJ2-3; D is possibly TRBD2 (5 bases). V was shortened by 2 bases and J by 10 bases, with 13 bases between the two germline ends. Germline CDR1 and CDR2: ENHRY and SYGVKD. The CDR3 runs 13 residues. The CDR3 nucleotides are TGTGCCATCAGTGAGGGAAAGGAGGAACCGCAGTATTTT. Translated: CAISEGKEEPQYF.

This clonotype was seen many times. This sequence joins TRBV12-3 or TRBV12-4 and TRBJ2-7, with a tentative D call TRBD1 (6 bases). Trimming shortened V by 3 bases and J by 4 bases, and 13 bases separated the two germline ends. This CDR3 is 14 amino acids long. CDR3 DNA sequence: TGTGCCAGCAGTTTCACAGGGTTAGGGTACGAGCAGTACTTC. This sequence encodes CASSFTGLGYEQYF.

The chain recombines TRBV28 with TRBJ2-1; D unclear. CDR3 length: 14 residues. V was cut by 8 bases and J by 0 bases, with 11 bases left in between. The germline V gene encodes CDR1 MDHEN and CDR2 SYDVKM. CDR3 residues: CASLDLSSYNEQFF. CDR3 sequence (DNA): TGTGCCAGCCTGGACCTCAGCTCCTACAATGAGCAGTTCTTC.

This clonotype was found many times. V gene TRBV7-9 combines with J gene TRBJ2-2, with D possibly being TRBD2 (6 bases). This CDR3 is 17 amino acids long. Trimming shortened V by 5 bases and J by 1 base, and 17 bases separated the two germline ends. The germline V gene has CDR1 SEHNR and CDR2 FQNEAQ (reference sequence). The DNA of the CDR3 is TGTGCCAGCAGCCCCAATTTGCGGGAAAGGAACACCGGGGAGCTGTTTTTT. Its protein is CASSPNLRERNTGELFF.

This clonotype was counted at least ten times. The genes are TRBV29-1 and TRBJ1-2, with TRBD1 as a possible D gene (6 bases). Trimming removed 0 bases from V and 7 bases from J, with 12 bases in between. This CDR3 spans 13 amino acids. From germline, CDR1 is SQVTM and CDR2 ANQGSEA. In nucleotides, the CDR3 is TGCAGCGTTGAAGATCCAGGGGCGGGTGGCTACACCTTC. Amino acid sequence: CSVEDPGAGGYTF.

This clonotype was seen at least ten times. The V gene is TRBV2, the J gene TRBJ2-2, with D perhaps given as TRBD1 or TRBD2 (5 bases each). With 2 bases removed from V and 5 bases from J, the gap between germline ends came to 15 bases. The CDR3 extends over 16 amino acids. Germline values: CDR1 SNHLY, CDR2 FYNNEI. Here the CDR3 reads CASSEFGTLGTGELFF. CDR3 in DNA: TGTGCCAGCAGTGAATTCGGGACCCTTGGGACCGGGGAGCTGTTTTTT.

This clonotype was observed many times. For the CDR3, the DNA is TGTGCCAGCAGACTCCAGGGGGCTCCCACCTACGAGCAGTACTTC. It codes for CASRLQGAPTYEQYF. The V gene is TRBV7-8, the J gene TRBJ2-7; 8 bases match TRBD1. Germline values: CDR1 SGHVS, CDR2 FQNEAQ. The CDR3 covers 15 residues. Germline trimming cut 6 bases from V and 2 bases from J; bases unmatched to any gene: 9.

This clonotype was seen ten or more times. The CDR3 region is CASSAPRTGWETQYF. The DNA for the CDR3 is TGTGCCAGCAGTGCCCCTCGGACAGGGTGGGAGACCCAGTACTTC. V gene TRBV25-1 combines with J gene TRBJ2-5; TRBD1 matches 8 bases. This CDR3 is 15 amino acids long. The V gene end was trimmed by 4 bases and the J gene end by 5 bases; junction bases not matched to a gene: 9. The germline gives CDR1 MGHDK, CDR2 SYGVNS.

The chain recombines TRBV4-2 with TRBJ2-2; no reliable D call. This CDR3 has 14 residues. V lost 1 base and J lost 0, with 3 bases in between. In germline, CDR1 is LGHNA, CDR2 YNFKEQ. CDR3 nucleotides: TGTGCCAGCAGCCAAGGGCCGAACACCGGGGAGCTGTTTTTT. Its translation is CASSQGPNTGELFF.

The CDR3 DNA is TGCGCCAGCAGCCCCGGTTACAATGAGCAGTTCTTC. It yields the protein CASSPGYNEQFF. The V gene is TRBV5-1, the J gene TRBJ2-1; no reliable D call. CDR1 and CDR2 (germline): SGHRS, YFSETQ. The V gene lost 4 bases and the J gene lost 4 bases, with 6 bases spanning the gap. The CDR3 covers 12 residues. The full variable domain, with the rest looked up from reference TRBV5-1 and TRBJ2-1, is KAGVTQTPRYLIKTRGQQVTLSCSPISGHRSVSWYQQTPGQGLQFLFEYFSETQRNKGNFPGRFSGRQFSNSRSEMNVSTLELGDSALYLCASSPGYNEQFFGPGTRLTVL.

In this sample, this clonotype turned up many times. The chain links TRBV6-2 or TRBV6-3 to TRBJ1-2, with TRBD1 as a possible D gene (5 bases). The germline V and J ends were trimmed by 2 bases and 5 bases, with 12 bases remaining between them. The CDR3 consists of 14 residues. In germline, CDR1 is MNHEY, CDR2 SVGEGT. CDR3 nucleotides: TGTGCCAGCAGTTACGACAGTGGTCCTTATGGCTACACCTTC. This encodes CASSYDSGPYGYTF.

This clonotype was counted many times. J is TRBJ2-5 and V is TRBV4-1; tentative D call: TRBD2 (5 bases). V shed 2 bases and J shed 2 bases, with 9 bases lying between them. Germline values: CDR1 MGHRA, CDR2 YSYEKL. This CDR3 has 14 amino acids. Written as DNA, the CDR3 is TGCGCCAGCAGCCAACGAGCGGATCAAGAGACCCAGTACTTC. Amino acids: CASSQRADQETQYF.

The chain has TRBV19 and TRBJ1-1; a weak D match, TRBD1 (5 bases). Trimming stripped 7 bases from V and 4 bases from J, with 13 bases between. The CDR3 is made up of 13 amino acids. Germline V gene sequence: CDR1 LNHDA, CDR2 SQIVND (reference sequence). The CDR3: CASNTGRSTEAFF. In nucleotides, the CDR3 is TGTGCCAGTAATACGGGGCGTTCCACTGAAGCTTTCTTT.

V and J are TRBV5-6 and TRBJ2-1; D is unclear. The germline V gene encodes CDR1 SGHDT and CDR2 YYEEEE. V was shortened by 4 bases and J by 9 bases, with 11 bases between the two germline ends. The CDR3 sequence is 12 residues long. CDR3 residues: CASSPAWVEQFF. CDR3 DNA sequence: TGTGCCAGCAGCCCGGCATGGGTTGAGCAGTTCTTC.

The chain links TRBV6-6 to TRBJ2-5, with 15 bases identical to TRBD2. The V gene end was trimmed by 4 bases and the J gene end by 0 bases; junction bases not matched to a gene: 6. From germline, CDR1 is MNHNY and CDR2 SVGAGI (reference sequence). The CDR3 has 18 residues. The CDR3 here is CASSSGTSGGLDQETQYF. CDR3 coding DNA: TGTGCCAGCAGTTCCGGGACTAGCGGGGGGCTAGACCAAGAGACCCAGTACTTC.

Turning to this clonotype: A far larger clone is only one base removed, so a read error is likely. The chain carries TRBV21-1 and TRBJ2-5. TRBV21-1 is noted as a pseudogene. There are 12 residues in the CDR3. The CDR3 loop reads CASSKSTNEQYF. The CDR3 nucleotides read TGTGCCAGCAGCAAATCTACCAATGAGCAGTACTTC.

J is TRBJ2-1 and V is TRBV29-1, with 8 positions matching TRBD2. The V and J ends lost 7 bases and 3 bases, in that order; junction bases with no gene match: 5. This CDR3 is built from 13 residues. Germline lookup yields CDR1 SQVTM and CDR2 ANQGSEA. CDR3 sequence reads: CSAPGGGYNEQFF. The CDR3 DNA is TGCAGCGCCCCGGGAGGGGGCTACAATGAGCAGTTCTTC.